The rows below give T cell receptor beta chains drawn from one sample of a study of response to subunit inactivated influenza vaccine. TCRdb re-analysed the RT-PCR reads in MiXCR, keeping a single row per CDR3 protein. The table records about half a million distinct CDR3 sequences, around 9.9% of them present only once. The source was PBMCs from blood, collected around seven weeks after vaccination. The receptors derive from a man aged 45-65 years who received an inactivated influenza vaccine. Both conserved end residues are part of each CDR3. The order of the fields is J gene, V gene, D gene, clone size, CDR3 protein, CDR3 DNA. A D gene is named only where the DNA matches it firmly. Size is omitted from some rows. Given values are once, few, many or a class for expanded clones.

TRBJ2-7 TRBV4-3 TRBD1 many CASSQDGTAYEQYF TGCGCCAGCAGCCAAGACGGGACAGCTTACGAGCAGTACTTC
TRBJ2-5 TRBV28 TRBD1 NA CASSLGTGTQETQYF TGTGCCAGCAGTTTAGGGACAGGGACCCAAGAGACCCAGTACTTC
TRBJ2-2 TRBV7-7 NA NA CASSLYGTGELFF TGTGCCAGCAGCCTATACGGCACCGGGGAGCTGTTTTTT
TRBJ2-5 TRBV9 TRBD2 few CASSTSGGAGETQYF TGTGCCAGCAGCACAAGCGGGGGGGCCGGGGAGACCCAGTACTTC
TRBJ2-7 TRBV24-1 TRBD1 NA CATSDPGTGGSYEQYF TGTGCCACCAGTGATCCCGGGACAGGTGGGTCCTACGAGCAGTACTTC
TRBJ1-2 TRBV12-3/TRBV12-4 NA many CASTNQGLWGYTF TGTGCCAGCACCAACCAGGGCCTATGGGGCTACACCTTC
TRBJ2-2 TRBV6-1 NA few CASRDRQATGELFF TGTGCCAGCAGGGACAGACAAGCCACCGGGGAGCTGTTTTTT
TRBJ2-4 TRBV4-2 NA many CASSQDSRAIQYF TGTGCCAGCAGCCAAGATTCGAGGGCAATTCAGTACTTC
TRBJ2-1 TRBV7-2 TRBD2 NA CASRLTSNSYNEQFF TGTGCCAGCAGGTTGACTAGCAACTCCTACAATGAGCAGTTCTTC
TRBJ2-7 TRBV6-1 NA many CASRGGLAYEQYF TGTGCCAGCAGGGGGGGACTGGCCTACGAGCAGTACTTC
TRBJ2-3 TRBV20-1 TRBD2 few CSAKDSSGGTTDTQYF TGCAGTGCTAAAGATTCTAGCGGGGGAACCACAGATACGCAGTATTTT
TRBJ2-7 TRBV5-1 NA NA CASSFTTHYYEQYF TGCGCCAGCAGCTTCACGACTCACTACTACGAGCAGTACTTC
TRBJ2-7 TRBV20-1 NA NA CSALTWHHSYEQYF TGCAGTGCCCTTACGTGGCACCATTCCTACGAGCAGTACTTC
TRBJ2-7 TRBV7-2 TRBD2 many CASSLGLGPYEQYF TGTGCCAGCAGCCTAGGACTAGGCCCCTACGAGCAGTACTTC
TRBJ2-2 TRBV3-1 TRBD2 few CASSRTSGRSSGELFF TGTGCCAGCAGCCGGACTAGCGGGAGGAGTAGCGGGGAGCTGTTTTTT
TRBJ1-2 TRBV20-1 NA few CSAHNYGYTF TGCAGTGCTCACAACTATGGCTACACCTTC
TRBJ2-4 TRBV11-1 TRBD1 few CASSLALVGQGAPGDQYF TGTGCCAGCAGCTTAGCGCTCGTGGGACAGGGGGCCCCGGGGGATCAGTACTTC
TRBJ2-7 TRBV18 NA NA CASSLEAGQIYEQYF TGTGCCAGCTCCCTAGAGGCGGGGCAAATCTACGAGCAGTACTTC
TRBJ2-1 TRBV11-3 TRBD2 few CASSFGLAGGHEQFF TGTGCCAGCAGCTTTGGACTAGCGGGGGGGCATGAGCAGTTCTTC
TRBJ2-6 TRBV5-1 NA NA CASSVPRTSGANVLTF TGCGCCAGCAGCGTACCGCGGACTTCTGGGGCCAACGTCCTGACTTTC
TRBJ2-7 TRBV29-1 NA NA CSLARQTYEQYF TGCAGCCTTGCACGGCAGACCTACGAGCAGTACTTC
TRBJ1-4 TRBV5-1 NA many CASSPDSGNEKLFF TGCGCCAGCAGCCCTGACAGCGGTAATGAAAAACTGTTTTTT
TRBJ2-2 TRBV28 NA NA CASSLDLLANGELFF TGTGCCAGCAGTTTAGATCTCCTTGCAAACGGGGAGCTGTTTTTT
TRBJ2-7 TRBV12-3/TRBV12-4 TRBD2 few CASSLVGGRLYEQYF TGTGCCAGCAGTTTAGTAGGCGGGAGGTTATACGAGCAGTACTTC
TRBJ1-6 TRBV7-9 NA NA CASSLSGRHSPLHF TGTGCCAGCAGCTTATCGGGGAGGCATTCACCCCTCCACTTT
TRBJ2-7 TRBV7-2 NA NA CASSLSHNYEQYF TGTGCCAGCAGCTTAAGTCACAACTACGAGCAGTACTTC
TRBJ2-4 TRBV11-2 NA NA CASTGLEGLITKNIQYF TGTGCCAGCACGGGTCTCGAAGGGCTTATAACCAAAAACATTCAGTACTTC
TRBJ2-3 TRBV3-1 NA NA CASSQDGRSRLEDTQYF TGTGCCAGCAGCCAAGATGGAAGATCACGACTGGAAGATACGCAGTATTTT
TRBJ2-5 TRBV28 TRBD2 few CASSFSGAETQYF TGTGCCAGCAGTTTCAGCGGGGCAGAGACCCAGTACTTC
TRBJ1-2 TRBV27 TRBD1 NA CASRDRLNYGYTF TGTGCCAGCAGGGACAGGCTTAACTATGGCTACACCTTC
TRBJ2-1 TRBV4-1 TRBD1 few CASSQPGTGQYNEQFF TGCGCCAGCAGCCAACCCGGGACAGGGCAATACAATGAGCAGTTCTTC
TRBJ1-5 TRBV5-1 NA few CASSLDGGANQPQHF TGCGCCAGCAGCTTGGATGGTGGGGCAAATCAGCCCCAGCATTTT
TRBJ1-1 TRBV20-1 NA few CSTHPLRGLDTEAFF TGCAGTACACATCCACTGCGGGGGCTGGACACTGAAGCTTTCTTT
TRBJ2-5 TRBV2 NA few CASSETGQETQYF TGTGCCAGCAGTGAAACGGGCCAAGAGACCCAGTACTTC
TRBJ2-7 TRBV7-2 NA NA CASSLRTGEHIEQYF TGTGCCAGCAGCTTAAGGACGGGAGAACACATCGAGCAGTACTTC
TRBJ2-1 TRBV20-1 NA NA CSARWRMYNEQFF TGCAGTGCTAGGTGGCGGATGTACAATGAGCAGTTCTTC
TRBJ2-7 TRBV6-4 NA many CASSPSAGPSYEQYF TGTGCCAGCAGCCCCTCTGCGGGGCCGAGCTACGAGCAGTACTTC
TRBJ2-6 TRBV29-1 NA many CSVEGPPGANVLTF TGCAGCGTGGAGGGACCACCTGGGGCCAACGTCCTGACTTTC
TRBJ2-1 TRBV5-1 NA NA CASRLSRDSYNEQFF TGCGCCAGCAGGCTCTCGCGCGACTCCTACAATGAGCAGTTCTTC
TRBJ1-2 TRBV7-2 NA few CASSPWTESYGYTF TGTGCCAGCAGCCCTTGGACAGAGTCCTATGGCTACACCTTC
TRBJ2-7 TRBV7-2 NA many CASSWGSSYEQYF TGTGCCAGCAGCTGGGGGTCCTCCTACGAGCAGTACTTC
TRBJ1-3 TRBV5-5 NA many CASSLEGVYGNTIYF TGTGCCAGCAGCTTGGAGGGTGTCTATGGAAACACCATATATTTT
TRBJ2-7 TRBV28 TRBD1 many CASSATLGINPGQGIYEQYF TGTGCCAGCAGTGCAACCTTAGGGATTAATCCGGGACAGGGTATCTACGAGCAGTACTTC
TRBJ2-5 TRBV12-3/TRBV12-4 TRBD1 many CASSFISGGETQYF TGTGCCAGCAGTTTCATCTCAGGGGGAGAGACCCAGTACTTC
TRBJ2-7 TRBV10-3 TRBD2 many CAISAASGRAPNAYEQYF TGTGCCATCAGTGCGGCTAGCGGGAGGGCCCCAAACGCCTACGAGCAGTACTTC
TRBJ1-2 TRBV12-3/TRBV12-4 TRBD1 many CASSMTGVNYGYTF TGTGCCAGCAGTATGACAGGGGTCAACTATGGCTACACCTTC
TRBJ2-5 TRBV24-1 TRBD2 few CATSGLAGRLETQYF TGTGCCACCAGTGGACTAGCGGGGAGGTTGGAGACCCAGTACTTC